This T cell receptor (beta chain) was documented in a study of breast tumors, draining lymph nodes, adjacent tissues. Overall study findings and caveats: The data were judged consistent with most tumor T cells coming from lymph node and expanding in tumor. Luminal-like breast cancer showed significantly higher tumor–nontumor repertoire similarity than basal-like.

The CDR3 has 13 amino acids. Germline V gives CDR1 SEHNR, CDR2 FQNEAQ (reference sequence). Breast cancer patients provided tissue from their axillary draining lymph nodes. TCRdb re-derived calls from the multiplex PCR reads in MiXCR, one entry per CDR3 protein. Seen here are 200,000 or so distinct CDR3 sequences, roughly 31% observed once, and the top ten hold around 4.4%. To note about this clonotype: Its antigen is unidentified.

The rearrangement joins TRBV7-9 to TRBJ1-3; D unresolved. The receptor was isolated from a female donor with breast cancer. Some clones in this sample may be carry-over from other donors' samples. What was sequenced was axillary lymph node tissue. The CDR3 sequence: CACKGFSGNTIYF. DNA of the CDR3: TGTGCTTGCAAGGGATTCTCTGGAAACACCATATATTTT.